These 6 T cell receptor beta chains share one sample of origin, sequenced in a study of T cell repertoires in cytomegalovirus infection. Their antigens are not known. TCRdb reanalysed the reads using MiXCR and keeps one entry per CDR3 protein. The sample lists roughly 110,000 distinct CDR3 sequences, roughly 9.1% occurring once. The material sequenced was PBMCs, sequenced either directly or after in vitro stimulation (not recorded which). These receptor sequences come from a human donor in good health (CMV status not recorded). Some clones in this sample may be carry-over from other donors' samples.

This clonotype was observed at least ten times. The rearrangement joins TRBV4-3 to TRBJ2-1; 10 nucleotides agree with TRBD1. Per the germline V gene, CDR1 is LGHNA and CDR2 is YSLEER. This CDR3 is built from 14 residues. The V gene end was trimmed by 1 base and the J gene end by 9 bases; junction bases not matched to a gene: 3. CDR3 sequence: CASSQGQGAREQFF. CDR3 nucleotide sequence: TGCGCCAGCAGCCAAGGACAGGGGGCACGTGAGCAGTTCTTC.

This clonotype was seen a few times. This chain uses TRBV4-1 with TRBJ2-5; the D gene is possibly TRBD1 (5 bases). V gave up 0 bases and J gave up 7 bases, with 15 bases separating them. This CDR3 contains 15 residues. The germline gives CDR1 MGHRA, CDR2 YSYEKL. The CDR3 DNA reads TGCGCCAGCAGCCAAGACGGTCTACGTCAGGGGACCCAGTACTTC. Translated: CASSQDGLRQGTQYF.

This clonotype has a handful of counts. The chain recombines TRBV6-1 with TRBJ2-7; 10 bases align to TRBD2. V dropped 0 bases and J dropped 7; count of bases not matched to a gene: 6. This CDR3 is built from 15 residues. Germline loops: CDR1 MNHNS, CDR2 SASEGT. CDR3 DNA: TGTGCCAGCAGTGAAGCGGCAGCGGGAGGGGGGGAGCAGTACTTC. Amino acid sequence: CASSEAAAGGGEQYF.

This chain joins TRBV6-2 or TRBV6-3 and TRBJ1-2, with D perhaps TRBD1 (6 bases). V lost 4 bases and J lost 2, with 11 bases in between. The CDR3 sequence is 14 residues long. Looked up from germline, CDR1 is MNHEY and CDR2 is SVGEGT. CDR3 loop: CASSSDRPNYGYTF. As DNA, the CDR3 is TGTGCCAGCAGTTCCGACAGGCCGAACTATGGCTACACCTTC.

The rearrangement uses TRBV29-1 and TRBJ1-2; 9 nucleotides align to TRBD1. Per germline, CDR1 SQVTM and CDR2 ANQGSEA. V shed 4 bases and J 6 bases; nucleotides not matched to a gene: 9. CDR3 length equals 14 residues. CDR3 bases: TGCAGCGTTGGATCCGGGACAGGGCTCAATGGCTACACCTTC. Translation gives CSVGSGTGLNGYTF.

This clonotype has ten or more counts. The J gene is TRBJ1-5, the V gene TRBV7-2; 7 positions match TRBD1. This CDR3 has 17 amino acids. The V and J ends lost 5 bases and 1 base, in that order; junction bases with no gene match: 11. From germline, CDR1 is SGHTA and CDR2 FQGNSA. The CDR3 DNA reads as TGTGCCAGCAGCCCCCAGGGAGGGGGCAGGAGCAATCAGCCCCAGCATTTT. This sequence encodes CASSPQGGGRSNQPQHF.